This is a list of T cell receptor beta chains from one sample in a study of T cell repertoires in cytomegalovirus infection. TCRdb re-derived calls from the reads in MiXCR, one entry per CDR3 protein. In the table there are roughly 310,000 distinct CDR3 sequences, 17% of which are singletons. Sample: PBMCs. These receptors all stem from a human donor in good health (CMV status not recorded). Some clones in this sample may be carry-over from other donors' samples. Each CDR3 is given with its conserved first and last residue. The D gene is left open where the match is weak. Rows may omit the clone size; those that give it use once, few, many or a size class.

clone_size j_call v_call d_call cdr3_aa cdr3_nt
many TRBJ1-2 TRBV7-2 TRBD1 CASSRWTGGGYTF TGTGCCAGCAGCCGATGGACAGGGGGAGGCTACACCTTC
few TRBJ2-1 TRBV19 TRBD2 CASRGGLAGESYNEQFF TGTGCCAGTAGGGGGGGACTAGCGGGGGAATCCTACAATGAGCAGTTCTTC
many TRBJ2-6 TRBV7-8 . CASSPRQGSPSGANVLTF TGTGCCAGCAGCCCCCGTCAGGGTTCACCCTCTGGGGCCAACGTCCTGACTTTC
. TRBJ1-2 TRBV6-1 . CASSLDGHGYTF TGTGCCAGCAGTTTGGACGGACATGGCTACACCTTC
many TRBJ1-2 TRBV28 . CASSKAGNPANYGYTF TGTGCCAGCAGCAAAGCCGGGAACCCCGCTAACTATGGCTACACCTTC
many TRBJ2-2 TRBV7-2 TRBD2 CASTRTSGGMTGELFF TGTGCCAGCACCAGGACTAGCGGGGGAATGACCGGGGAGCTGTTTTTT
many TRBJ2-1 TRBV7-6 TRBD2 CASRTLAGKDNEQFF TGTGCCAGCAGAACGCTAGCGGGGAAGGACAATGAGCAGTTCTTC
few TRBJ2-3 TRBV11-1 . CASSLAPGLSNTQYF TGTGCCAGCAGCTTAGCGCCGGGACTTTCTAATACGCAGTATTTT
few TRBJ2-4 TRBV28 . CASSKPGARAKNIQYF TGTGCCAGCAGTAAACCGGGAGCTCGAGCCAAAAACATTCAGTACTTC
few TRBJ2-1 TRBV7-2 TRBD2 CASSTSGGVYNEQFF TGTGCCAGCAGCACCAGCGGGGGGGTATACAATGAGCAGTTCTTC
. TRBJ2-3 TRBV14 . CASSQDWSATQYF TGTGCCAGCAGCCAAGATTGGTCAGCTACGCAGTATTTT
few TRBJ2-1 TRBV27 TRBD1 CASSSGQGRKFF TGTGCCAGCAGTTCCGGACAGGGACGGAAGTTCTTC
few TRBJ1-1 TRBV12-3/TRBV12-4 . CASTLILDTEAFF TGTGCCAGCACCTTGATTTTGGACACTGAAGCTTTCTTT
few TRBJ2-5 TRBV5-4 . CASRRDNTQETQYF TGTGCCAGCAGAAGGGACAACACCCAGGAGACCCAGTACTTC
. TRBJ1-2 TRBV3-1 . CASSPTGTYGYTF TGTGCCAGCAGCCCTACAGGGACCTATGGCTACACCTTC
few TRBJ1-1 TRBV20-1 . CSASGPFAETEAFF TGCAGTGCTTCTGGTCCATTTGCGGAGACTGAAGCTTTCTTT
. TRBJ1-2 TRBV13 . CASSLLGADYGYTF TGTGCCAGCAGCTTACTGGGCGCCGACTATGGCTACACCTTC
. TRBJ2-3 TRBV6-6 . CASSYTTASTDTQYF TGTGCCAGCAGTTACACGACCGCTAGCACAGATACGCAGTATTTT
. TRBJ2-2 TRBV28 . CASSPPLAQGFTGELFF TGTGCCAGCAGCCCCCCCCTGGCGCAGGGATTCACCGGGGAGCTGTTTTTT
. TRBJ2-1 TRBV6-5 TRBD1 CASSHRQGNEQFF TGTGCCAGCAGTCATCGACAGGGGAATGAGCAGTTCTTC
few TRBJ2-7 TRBV6-5 . CASSQGASGTYEQYF TGTGCCAGCAGCCAGGGGGCTAGCGGGACCTACGAGCAGTACTTC
few TRBJ1-1 TRBV19 . CASTADSYTEAFF TGTGCCAGTACTGCGGACAGTTACACTGAAGCTTTCTTT
few TRBJ2-5 TRBV2 TRBD1 CASSEFNRGVETQYF TGTGCCAGCAGTGAATTTAACAGGGGAGTAGAGACCCAGTACTTC
. TRBJ2-6 TRBV3-1 . CASSQGRTSIAYSGANVLTF TGTGCCAGCAGCCAAGGCCGGACCTCTATTGCCTACTCTGGGGCCAACGTCCTGACTTTC
. TRBJ1-1 TRBV5-1 . CASSLAARTAGTEAFF TGCGCCAGCAGCTTGGCCGCTCGGACCGCGGGCACTGAAGCTTTCTTT
few TRBJ1-2 TRBV4-2 . CASSQEEQGSYGYTF TGTGCCAGCAGCCAAGAAGAACAGGGAAGCTATGGCTACACCTTC
. TRBJ1-6 TRBV2 . CASSEQSYNSPLHF TGTGCCAGCAGTGAACAAAGCTATAATTCACCCCTCCACTTT